A single sample is the source of the 18 T cell receptor beta chains below, sequenced in a study of cytomegalovirus exposure and HLA in healthy donors (dated by TCRdb to about 2017). The library was produced with the immunoSEQ multiplex PCR assay. Here the immuneACCESS table is served through TCRdb, limited to in-frame sequences with V and J called. Missing clones are a known gap in these copies; in checked studies unresolved V genes cover under half, and the rest lacks a known reason. The table for this sample lists more than 95,000 clones; more than 85% of them were counted only once. The leading ten clones occupy 4% to 5.5% of the sample. Input material: PBMCs. The origin of the receptors is a man aged 18 to 29 in good health and CMV-seropositive.

The chain joins TRBV28 to TRBJ2-1, with 8 bases aligning to TRBD1. V shed 8 bases and J 6 bases; nucleotides not matched to a gene: 6. CDR3 size: 13 residues. CDR1 is MDHEN and CDR2 is SYDVKM in the germline V gene. In DNA form, the CDR3 reads TGTGCCAGCCAGGGGGCGATGGGCAATGAGCAGTTCTTC. It translates to CASQGAMGNEQFF.

The V call is TRBV5-1, the J call TRBJ2-7, with D tentatively TRBD2 (6 bases). CDR3 length: 13 amino acids. Between the trimmed V and J ends, which lost 5 bases and 5 bases, there was a span of 14 bases. Germline V CDR1 and CDR2: SGHRS, YFSETQ. The CDR3 sequence: CASSHGSLDEQYF. CDR3 DNA sequence: TGCGCCAGCAGTCACGGGAGTCTGGACGAGCAGTACTTC.

The J gene is TRBJ2-2, the V gene TRBV5-6; TRBD2 matches at 10 bases. CDR1 is SGHDT and CDR2 is YYEEEE in the germline V gene. CDR3 length: 17 amino acids. The V and J ends lost 4 bases and 7 bases, in that order; junction bases with no gene match: 13. The CDR3 is CASSPRALAGDVGELFF. The CDR3 DNA reads TGTGCCAGCAGCCCACGGGCCCTAGCGGGGGATGTCGGGGAGCTGTTTTTT.

The CDR3 coding sequence is TGTGCCAGCAGCTTACCCCGGGACAGGCCATACGAGCAGTACTTC. Translated: CASSLPRDRPYEQYF. The chain has TRBV7-8 and TRBJ2-7, with TRBD1 matching over 8 bases. The CDR3 contains 15 residues. From germline, CDR1 is SGHVS and CDR2 FQNEAQ. With 2 bases clipped from V and 4 bases from J, the junction kept 7 bases outside the gene matches.

The rearrangement joins TRBV6-6 to TRBJ1-1; TRBD1 aligns across 8 bases. J lost 1 base, V lost 6 bases, and 4 bases had no gene match. This CDR3 has 14 residues. The germline V gene has CDR1 MNHNY and CDR2 SVGAGI (reference sequence). The CDR3: CASRDRGGNTEAFF. Here the CDR3 DNA reads TGTGCCAGCAGAGACAGGGGAGGGAACACTGAAGCTTTCTTT.

The V and J genes are TRBV18 and TRBJ1-2; D gene uncertain. Deletions cut 5 bases from V and 4 bases from J, with 8 bases between. From germline, CDR1 is KGHSH and CDR2 LQKENI. The CDR3 totals 12 residues. This chain's CDR3 is CASSEPGYGYTF. In nucleotides, the CDR3 is TGTGCCAGCTCAGAGCCTGGCTATGGCTACACCTTC.

The chain couples TRBV6-1 to TRBJ1-1; weak D call: TRBD1 (6 bases). The V end was cut by 5 bases, the J end by 1 base, with 11 bases between. The germline CDR1 and CDR2 sequences are MNHNS and SASEGT. The CDR3 extends over 14 amino acids. The CDR3 DNA sequence: TGTGCCAGCAGTAAGGACAGATCGAACACTGAAGCTTTCTTT. It translates to CASSKDRSNTEAFF.

This chain connects TRBV27 to TRBJ1-1, with 8 bases that match TRBD1. CDR3 length equals 15 residues. V was clipped by 3 bases and J by 1 base; unmatched bases: 4. The germline CDR1 and CDR2 sequences are MNHEY and SMNVEV (reference sequence). CDR3 protein: CASSFSGGANTEAFF. CDR3 DNA: TGTGCCAGCAGTTTCTCAGGGGGCGCGAACACTGAAGCTTTCTTT.

The V gene is TRBV5-1, the J gene TRBJ2-7, with a possible D match to TRBD2 (6 bases). The V gene lost 0 bases and the J gene lost 5 bases, with 12 bases spanning the gap. The germline V gene encodes CDR1 SGHRS and CDR2 YFSETQ. The CDR3 has 14 amino acids. Here the CDR3 reads CASSLGRQRDEQYF. The CDR3 DNA is TGCGCCAGCAGCTTGGGGCGTCAGCGGGACGAGCAGTACTTC. Using reference TRBV5-1 and TRBJ2-7 for the parts outside the CDR3, the full variable domain is KAGVTQTPRYLIKTRGQQVTLSCSPISGHRSVSWYQQTPGQGLQFLFEYFSETQRNKGNFPGRFSGRQFSNSRSEMNVSTLELGDSALYLCASSLGRQRDEQYFGPGTRLTVT.

The rearrangement joins TRBV28 to TRBJ1-5; D possibly corresponds to TRBD1 (6 bases). This CDR3 comprises 17 residues. CDR1 is MDHEN and CDR2 is SYDVKM in the germline V gene. Trimming took off 6 bases at V and 4 bases at J, with 22 bases between the two ends. The DNA of the CDR3 is TGTGCCAGCAGACTTGGGGCTCTGCAGGGGCTAAATCAGCCCCAGCATTTT. Amino acid sequence: CASRLGALQGLNQPQHF.

The gene calls are TRBV2 and TRBJ1-1, with TRBD1 as a possible D gene (6 bases). V lost 6 bases and J 3 bases, leaving 17 bases between the germline ends. Germline-derived CDR1 and CDR2 are SNHLY and FYNNEI. This CDR3 contains 15 residues. In nucleotides, the CDR3 is TGTGCCAGCAGGGCGACAGGCGATTTCTACACTGAAGCTTTCTTT. Its protein product is CASRATGDFYTEAFF.

This chain links TRBV2 with TRBJ1-3; maybe TRBD1 (5 bases). The V gene's germline CDR1 is SNHLY and CDR2 FYNNEI. This CDR3 has 15 amino acids. The V end was cut by 4 bases, the J end by 2 bases, with 12 bases between. The chain's CDR3 is CASSGSDNAGNTIYF. Written as DNA, the CDR3 is TGTGCCAGCAGTGGCTCGGACAACGCTGGAAACACCATATATTTT. The full variable domain, rest sourced from reference TRBV2 and TRBJ1-3, is EPEVTQTPSHQVTQMGQEVILRCVPISNHLYFYWYRQILGQKVEFLVSFYNNEISEKSEIFDDQFSVERPDGSNFTLKIRSTKLEDSAMYFCASSGSDNAGNTIYFGEGSWLTVV.

This clone appeared a single time. The chain has TRBV10-2 and TRBJ2-7; 9 positions match TRBD1. Germline trimming cut 7 bases from V and 1 base from J; bases unmatched to any gene: 2. The CDR3 runs to 13 residues. Germline values: CDR1 WSHSY, CDR2 SAAADI. CDR3 nucleotides: TGCGCCAGCATCGGGACAGGGTCCTACGAGCAGTACTTC. It is translated as CASIGTGSYEQYF.

The J gene is TRBJ2-1, the V gene TRBV6-1; possible D gene TRBD1, 5 bases. Germline CDR1 reads MNHNS; CDR2 reads SASEGT. Trimming removed 2 bases at V and 4 bases at J, with 6 bases between. The CDR3 length is 13 residues. DNA of the CDR3: TGTGCCAGCAGTGAACAGGGTTACAATGAGCAGTTCTTC. Translated, it gives CASSEQGYNEQFF.

This sequence joins TRBV6-8 and TRBJ2-7; 8 nucleotides agree with TRBD2. V trimming: 2 bases; J trimming: 5 bases; junction bases outside the gene matches: 23. The CDR3 is 20 residues long. In germline, CDR1 is MNHGY, CDR2 SAAAGT. The CDR3 DNA follows: TGTGCCAGCAGTTACACCTCGGGACACATCACCGGGACTAGGGTGGACGAGCAGTACTTC. Its protein is CASSYTSGHITGTRVDEQYF.

This clone showed up just once. The V call is TRBV6-5, the J call TRBJ1-2; maybe TRBD1 (6 bases). Trimming took off 6 bases at V and 9 bases at J, with 14 bases between the two ends. Germline V gene data show CDR1 as MNHEY and CDR2 as SVGAGI. This CDR3 is 12 amino acids long. The CDR3 region has the DNA TGTGCCAGCAGAGAAACAGGACAGAGCTACACCTTC. Its translation is CASRETGQSYTF.

The chain links TRBV9 to TRBJ1-6, with a weak D call TRBD1 (5 bases). CDR1 and CDR2 from the germline V gene are SGDLS and YYNGEE. The CDR3 runs 15 residues. The ends were cut back, 0 bases at V and 10 bases at J, with 14 bases in the middle. The CDR3 region is CASSVDWGEESPLHF. The DNA for the CDR3 is TGTGCCAGCAGCGTAGATTGGGGGGAGGAATCACCCCTCCACTTT.

This chain joins TRBV6-1 and TRBJ2-2; 7 nucleotides agree with TRBD1. The length of the CDR3 is 14 residues. Trimming removed 6 bases from V and 3 bases from J; junction bases left unmatched: 4. Germline CDR1 reads MNHNS; CDR2 reads SASEGT. The CDR3 region has the DNA TGTGCCAGCAGCGACAGGGTCTACACCGGGGAGCTGTTTTTT. Translation gives CASSDRVYTGELFF.